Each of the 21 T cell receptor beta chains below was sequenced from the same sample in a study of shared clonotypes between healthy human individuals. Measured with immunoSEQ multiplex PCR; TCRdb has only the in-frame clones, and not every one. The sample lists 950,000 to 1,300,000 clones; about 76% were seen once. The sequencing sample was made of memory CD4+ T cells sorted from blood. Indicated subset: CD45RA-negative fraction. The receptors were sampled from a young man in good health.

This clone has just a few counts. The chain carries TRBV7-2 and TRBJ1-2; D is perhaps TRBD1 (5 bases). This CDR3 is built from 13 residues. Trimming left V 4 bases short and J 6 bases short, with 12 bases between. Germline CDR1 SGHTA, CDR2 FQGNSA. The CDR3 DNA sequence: TGTGCCAGCAGCTCCGCCCCCAGGGATGGCTACACCTTC. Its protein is CASSSAPRDGYTF.

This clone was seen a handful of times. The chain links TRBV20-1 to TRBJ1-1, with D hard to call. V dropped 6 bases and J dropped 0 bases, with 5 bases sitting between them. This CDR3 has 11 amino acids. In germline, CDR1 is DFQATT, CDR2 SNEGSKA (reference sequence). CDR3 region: CSALMNTEAFF. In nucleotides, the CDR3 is TGCAGTGCCCTCATGAACACTGAAGCTTTCTTT.

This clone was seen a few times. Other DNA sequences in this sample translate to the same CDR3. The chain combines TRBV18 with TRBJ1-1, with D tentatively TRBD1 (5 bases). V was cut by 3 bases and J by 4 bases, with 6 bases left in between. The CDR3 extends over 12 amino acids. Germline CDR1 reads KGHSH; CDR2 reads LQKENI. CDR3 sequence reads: CASSPQGTEAFF. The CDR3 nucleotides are TGTGCCAGCTCACCCCAGGGCACTGAAGCTTTCTTT.

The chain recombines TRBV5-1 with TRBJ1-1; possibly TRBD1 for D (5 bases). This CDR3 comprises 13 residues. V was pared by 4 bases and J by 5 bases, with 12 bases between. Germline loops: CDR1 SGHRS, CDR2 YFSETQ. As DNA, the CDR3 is TGCGCCAGCAGCATAGGATGGGGGACTGAAGCTTTCTTT. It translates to CASSIGWGTEAFF. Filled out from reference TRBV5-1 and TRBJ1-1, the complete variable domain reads KAGVTQTPRYLIKTRGQQVTLSCSPISGHRSVSWYQQTPGQGLQFLFEYFSETQRNKGNFPGRFSGRQFSNSRSEMNVSTLELGDSALYLCASSIGWGTEAFFGQGTRLTVV.

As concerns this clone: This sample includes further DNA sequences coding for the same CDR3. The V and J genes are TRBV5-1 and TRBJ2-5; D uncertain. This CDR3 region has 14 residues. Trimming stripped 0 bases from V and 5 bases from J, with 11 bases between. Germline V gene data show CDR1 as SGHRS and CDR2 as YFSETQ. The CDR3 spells CASSLVAGPETQYF. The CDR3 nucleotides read TGCGCCAGCAGCTTGGTCGCAGGTCCCGAGACCCAGTACTTC.

The CDR3 loop is CSVAAGLYEQYF. The CDR3 nucleotides are TGCAGCGTTGCGGCAGGCCTCTACGAGCAGTACTTC. The chain joins TRBV29-1 to TRBJ2-7; D ambiguous. Trimming removed 4 bases from V and 3 bases from J, with 10 bases in between. The germline CDR1 and CDR2 sequences are SQVTM and ANQGSEA. The CDR3 extends over 12 amino acids.

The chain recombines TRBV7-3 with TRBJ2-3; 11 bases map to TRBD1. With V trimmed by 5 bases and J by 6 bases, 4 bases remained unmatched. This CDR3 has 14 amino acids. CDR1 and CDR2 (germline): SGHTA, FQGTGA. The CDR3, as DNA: TGTGCCAGCAGCCAAGGACAGGGGGCGGATACGCAGTATTTT. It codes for CASSQGQGADTQYF.

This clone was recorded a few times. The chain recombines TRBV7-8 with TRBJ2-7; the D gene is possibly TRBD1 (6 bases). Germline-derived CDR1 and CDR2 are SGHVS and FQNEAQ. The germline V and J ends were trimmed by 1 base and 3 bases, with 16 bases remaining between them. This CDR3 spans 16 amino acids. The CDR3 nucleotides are TGTGCCAGCAGCTTAGACAGGGTCCTAAAAATCTACGAGCAGTACTTC. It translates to CASSLDRVLKIYEQYF.

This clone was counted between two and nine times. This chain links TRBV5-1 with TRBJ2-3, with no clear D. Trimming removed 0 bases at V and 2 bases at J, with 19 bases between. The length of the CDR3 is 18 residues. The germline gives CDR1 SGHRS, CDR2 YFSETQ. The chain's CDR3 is CASSLGLKGSQSTDTQYF. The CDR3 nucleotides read TGCGCCAGCAGCTTGGGCTTAAAGGGATCGCAATCCACAGATACGCAGTATTTT.

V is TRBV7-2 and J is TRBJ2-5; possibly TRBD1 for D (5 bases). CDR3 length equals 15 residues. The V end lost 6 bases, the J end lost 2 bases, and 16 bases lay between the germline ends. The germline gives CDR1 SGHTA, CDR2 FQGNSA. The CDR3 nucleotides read TGTGCCAGCAGTTTAAGGGGCAGGGAACAAGAGACCCAGTACTTC. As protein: CASSLRGREQETQYF.

Written as DNA, the CDR3 is TGCGCCAGCAGTCCGGGACAGATAACAGATACGCAGTATTTT. Its protein is CASSPGQITDTQYF. The chain joins TRBV10-1 to TRBJ2-3; 7 nucleotides align to TRBD1. The CDR3 loop spans 14 amino acids. The V and J ends lost 5 bases and 3 bases, in that order; junction bases with no gene match: 5. Germline-derived CDR1 and CDR2 are WNHNN and SYGVQD (reference sequence).

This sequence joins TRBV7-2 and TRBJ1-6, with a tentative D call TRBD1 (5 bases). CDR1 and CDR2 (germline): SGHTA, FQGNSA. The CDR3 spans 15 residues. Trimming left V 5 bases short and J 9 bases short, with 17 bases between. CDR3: CASSPRQSIGSPLHF. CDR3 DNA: TGTGCCAGCAGCCCCAGACAGTCGATCGGTTCACCCCTCCACTTT. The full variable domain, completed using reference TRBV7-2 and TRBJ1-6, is GAGVSQSPSNKVTEKGKDVELRCDPISGHTALYWYRQSLGQGLEFLIYFQGNSAPDKSGLPSDRFSAERTGGSVSTLTIQRTQQEDSAVYLCASSPRQSIGSPLHFGNGTRLTVT.

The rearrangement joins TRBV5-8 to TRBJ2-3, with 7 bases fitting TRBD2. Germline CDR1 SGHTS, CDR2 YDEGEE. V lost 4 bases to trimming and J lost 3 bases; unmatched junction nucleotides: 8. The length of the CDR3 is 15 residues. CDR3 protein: CASSTGRGMTDTQYF. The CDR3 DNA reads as TGTGCCAGCAGCACGGGGCGGGGGATGACAGATACGCAGTATTTT.

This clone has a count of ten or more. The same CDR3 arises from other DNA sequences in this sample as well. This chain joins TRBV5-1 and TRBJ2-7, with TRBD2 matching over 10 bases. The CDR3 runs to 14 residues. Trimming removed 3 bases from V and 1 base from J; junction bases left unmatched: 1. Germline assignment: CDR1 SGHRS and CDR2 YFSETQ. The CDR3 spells CASSSSGGSYEQYF. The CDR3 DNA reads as TGCGCCAGCAGCTCTAGCGGGGGTTCCTACGAGCAGTACTTC.

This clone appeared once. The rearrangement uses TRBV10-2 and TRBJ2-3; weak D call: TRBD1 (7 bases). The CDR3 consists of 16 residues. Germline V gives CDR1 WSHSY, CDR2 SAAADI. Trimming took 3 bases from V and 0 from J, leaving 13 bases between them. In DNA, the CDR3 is TGCGCCAGCAGTGATAACAGGGGAGGTAGCACAGATACGCAGTATTTT. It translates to CASSDNRGGSTDTQYF.

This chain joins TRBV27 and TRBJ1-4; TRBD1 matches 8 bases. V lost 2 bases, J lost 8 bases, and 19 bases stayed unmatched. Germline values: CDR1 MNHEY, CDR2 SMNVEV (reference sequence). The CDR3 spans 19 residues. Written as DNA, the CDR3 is TGTGCCAGCAGTTTAAATAGCGTGACAGGGGTATTTGGATGGGAAAAACTGTTTTTT. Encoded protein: CASSLNSVTGVFGWEKLFF.

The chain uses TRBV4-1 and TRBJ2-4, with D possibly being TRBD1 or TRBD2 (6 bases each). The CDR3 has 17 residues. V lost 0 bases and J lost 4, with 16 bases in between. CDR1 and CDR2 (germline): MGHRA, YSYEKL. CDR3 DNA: TGCGCCAGCAGCCAAGATCTGGGGGGCGCGACAAAAAACATTCAGTACTTC. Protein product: CASSQDLGGATKNIQYF.

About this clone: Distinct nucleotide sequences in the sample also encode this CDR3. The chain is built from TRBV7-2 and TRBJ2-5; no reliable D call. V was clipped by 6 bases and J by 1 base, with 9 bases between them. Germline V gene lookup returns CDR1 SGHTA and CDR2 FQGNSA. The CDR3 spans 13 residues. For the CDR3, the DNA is TGTGCCAGCAGTTACGGGCTCCAAGAGACCCAGTACTTC. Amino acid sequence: CASSYGLQETQYF.

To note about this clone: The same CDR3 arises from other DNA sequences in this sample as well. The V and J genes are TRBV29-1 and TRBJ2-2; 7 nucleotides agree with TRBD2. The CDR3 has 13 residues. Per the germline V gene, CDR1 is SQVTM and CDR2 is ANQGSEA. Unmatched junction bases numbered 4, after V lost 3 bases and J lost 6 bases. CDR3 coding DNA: TGCAGCGTTGATAGGGGAGGGGCCGGGGAGCTGTTTTTT. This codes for CSVDRGGAGELFF.

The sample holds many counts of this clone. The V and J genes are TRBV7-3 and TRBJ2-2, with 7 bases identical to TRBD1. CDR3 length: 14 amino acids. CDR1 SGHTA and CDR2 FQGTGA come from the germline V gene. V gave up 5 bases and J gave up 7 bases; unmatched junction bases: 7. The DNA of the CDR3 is TGTGCCAGCAGCCCTAGACAGGGAGACGGGGAGCTGTTTTTT. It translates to CASSPRQGDGELFF.

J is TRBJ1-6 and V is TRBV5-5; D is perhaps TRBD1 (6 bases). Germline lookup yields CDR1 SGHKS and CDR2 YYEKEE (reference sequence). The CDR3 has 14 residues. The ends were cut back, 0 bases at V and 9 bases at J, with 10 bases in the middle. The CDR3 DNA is TGTGCCAGCAGCTTGGACAGGGTAGTTTCACCCCTCCACTTT. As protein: CASSLDRVVSPLHF.